Listed here is a single TCR beta chain. The sample comes from a study of cytomegalovirus exposure and HLA in healthy donors. V gave up 9 bases and J gave up 0 bases; unmatched junction bases: 4. CDR3 length: 13 residues. Germline V lookup: CDR1 SGHAT, CDR2 FQNNGV. PCR primers comprised 60 Vbeta and 13 Jbeta primers. Only in-frame clones appear in the TCRdb table, and some are missing; sequencing was by immunoSEQ multiplex PCR. The sample yields roughly 220,000 clones, about 70% seen once. The chain has TRBV11-2 and TRBJ1-1; 7 bases fit TRBD1. The material sequenced was PBMCs. This clonotype was obtained from a woman in her twenties or thirties in good health and CMV-seronegative. The CDR3 DNA is TGTGCCAGTGAGACAGGGCTGAACACTGAAGCTTTCTTT. Residues: CASETGLNTEAFF.